This T cell receptor (beta chain) was identified during a study of identifying expanded T cells in peripheral blood (dated by TCRdb to about 2019). In the study overall: Four technical replicates, made by sequencing separate aliquots from the same pool of genomic DNA, were compared pairwise. Points the paper makes about the study in general: The beta-binomial model significantly reduced the number of clones called differentially abundant and the false-positive rate across all healthy-donor time intervals. The binomial model flagged 0.9 to 1.5 differentially abundant clones between technical replicates, compared with about 16 over around two weeks and about 20 over about four weeks. In all healthy donors, the variance in clone template counts between samples taken about 14 days apart rose significantly as total template count increased. The authors expected that over much longer intervals, such as months to years, biological variance in healthy repertoires might increase even further.

The CDR1 and CDR2 encoded by the germline V gene are SGHRS and YFSETQ. Germline trimming amounts to 1 base on V and 3 bases on J, with 7 as the count of junction bases outside the gene matches. Taken from cysteine to phenylalanine, the CDR3 has 17 residues. Solely the CDR3 DNA is kept, with 51 bases framed from the first base. The immunoSEQ Assay, which uses bias-controlled multiplex PCR amplification of genomic DNA, was used to profile TCRbeta CDR3 regions. Turning to the authors' computational methods: To quantify the absolute abundance of each unique TCRbeta CDR3 region, the sequences were collapsed and filtered. Differential abundance was tested with two models: a binomial (Fisher-equivalent) model and a beta-binomial model that adds time-dependent variance fitted from healthy donors. Clones with fewer than 5 combined templates were removed, and differential abundance was called for clones with a Benjamini-Hochberg FDR below 0.01. In the beta-binomial model, variance was expressed as a function of the total template count across the two samples, in the form v = (b*log(k)+a)^2. TCRdb limited this immuneACCESS table to in-frame rearrangements with V and J called. A share of clones is missing; checked studies link under half to unresolved V genes, and the rest is unexplained. For V, J and clone size, that table is used; D and trimming come from the DNA. Across this sample there are about 100,000 clones, with around nine tenths seen only once. The top ten clonotypes cover 3.5% to 4.5% of the sample.

No immune events, such as infections, were documented for the healthy donors during the collection period. Time-dependent variance in a beta-binomial model of T-cell clone differential abundance was calibrated using healthy-donor blood repertoires as a training cohort. There were roughly 10 healthy donors in the training cohort, of whom 3 were female and 7 were male. The donors were between about 29 and 65 years old, with an average age of approximately 47 years. Obtained from a commercial supplier, whole blood was collected from each healthy donor at three time points set around two weeks apart. For immunosequencing, genomic DNA was extracted from unsorted whole blood. On this clone: It has no known antigen specificity. Within one base of it there is no much larger clone, and no base qualities were kept.

The source of this sequence is a person aged 18 to 70 in good health. The specimen was blood. This sequence uses TRBV5-1 and TRBJ2-1, with TRBD2 identical over 10 junction bases. The nucleotide sequence reads as follows: TGCGCCAGCAGCTTGAGTCTAGCGGGGGCCCACTACAATGAGCAGTTCTTC. The encoded protein is CASSLSLAGAHYNEQFF.